These 20 T cell receptor beta chains originate from one sample sequenced in a study of a mutant IDH1 vaccine in newly diagnosed glioma. Sequencing used immunoSEQ multiplex PCR; TCRdb keeps in-frame clones, though not all of them. The sample consists of roughly 34,000 clones, roughly 56% of them appearing once. As for time point: week 5, during vaccination. A 20-mer mutant IDH1 peptide at 300 ug was injected subcutaneously with topical imiquimod. For these TCRs, the target antigens are not known. The source was PBMCs, collected from a glioma patient whose treatment included an IDH1 peptide vaccine. These receptors came from a woman under 30 with glioma.

J is TRBJ2-7 and V is TRBV5-6; 9 bases align to TRBD1. CDR3 size: 15 residues. Per the germline V gene, CDR1 is SGHDT and CDR2 is YYEEEE. Trimming removed 2 bases from V and 2 bases from J; junction bases left unmatched: 5. CDR3 amino acids: CASSFRDRVTYEQYF. The DNA for the CDR3 is TGTGCCAGCAGCTTCCGGGACAGGGTTACCTACGAGCAGTACTTC.

This chain connects TRBV21-1 to TRBJ2-1; the table's D call of TRBD2 was not tested on the DNA. TRBV21-1 constitutes a pseudogene. The CDR3 runs 15 residues. As DNA, the CDR3 is TGTGCCAGCAGGACTAGCGGGAGCTCCTACAATGAGCAGTTCTTC. Its protein is CASRTSGSSYNEQFF.

The genes are TRBV25-1 and TRBJ1-1; unclear D gene. V was clipped by 4 bases and J by 5 bases, with 5 bases between them. The germline gives CDR1 MGHDK, CDR2 SYGVNS. CDR3 size: 11 residues. The CDR3 is CASSGRTEAFF. CDR3 DNA: TGTGCCAGCAGTGGGAGGACTGAAGCTTTCTTT.

The V call is TRBV5-1, the J call TRBJ2-3, with TRBD1 matching 9 bases. With 7 bases clipped from V and 0 bases from J, the junction kept 3 bases outside the gene matches. Germline lookup yields CDR1 SGHRS and CDR2 YFSETQ. This CDR3 spans 14 amino acids. The CDR3 spells CASQDRGSTDTQYF. CDR3 coding DNA: TGCGCCAGCCAGGACAGGGGAAGCACAGATACGCAGTATTTT.

This chain connects TRBV28 to TRBJ2-5, with a weak D call TRBD1 (6 bases). Germline values: CDR1 MDHEN, CDR2 SYDVKM. The ends were cut back, 3 bases at V and 1 base at J, with 6 bases in the middle. CDR3 size: 13 residues. The CDR3 DNA is TGTGCCAGCAGTTTGGACAGCCAAGAGACCCAGTACTTC. Translated, it gives CASSLDSQETQYF.

This clone was counted only a few times. This chain uses TRBV6-1 with TRBJ1-2, with a weak D call TRBD1 (5 bases). The CDR3 spans 15 residues. Germline V CDR1 and CDR2: MNHNS, SASEGT. The ends were cut back, 1 base at V and 3 bases at J, with 12 bases in the middle. The CDR3 DNA sequence: TGTGCCAGCAGTGAAGGCGGGGCGGTAGACTATGGCTACACCTTC. Its translation is CASSEGGAVDYGYTF.

The sample holds a few counts of this clone. The chain recombines TRBV19 with TRBJ2-7; D is possibly TRBD1 (6 bases). V dropped 6 bases and J dropped 7 bases, with 22 bases sitting between them. The CDR3 loop spans 15 amino acids. Germline assignment: CDR1 LNHDA and CDR2 SQIVND (reference sequence). CDR3 sequence: CASSGEGDRRGEQYF. CDR3 bases: TGTGCCAGTAGCGGAGAGGGTGATCGAAGGGGGGAGCAGTACTTC.

This clone was found once. This CDR3 is CASRSWGGESTDTQYF. In nucleotides, the CDR3 is TGTGCCAGCAGATCCTGGGGCGGGGAAAGCACAGATACGCAGTATTTT. The J gene is TRBJ2-3, the V gene TRBV27, with TRBD2 as a possible D gene (6 bases). This CDR3 is built from 16 residues. Trimming removed 6 bases at V and 0 bases at J, with 16 bases between. From germline, CDR1 is MNHEY and CDR2 SMNVEV (reference sequence).

The genes are TRBV7-9 and TRBJ2-7; 7 positions agree with TRBD1. The CDR3 totals 12 residues. CDR1 is SEHNR and CDR2 is FQNEAQ in the germline V gene (reference sequence). V was clipped by 5 bases and J by 5 bases; unmatched bases: 3. Here the CDR3 DNA reads TGTGCCAGCAGCCTGCAGGGGGACGAGCAGTACTTC. It yields the protein CASSLQGDEQYF.

The CDR3 nucleotides are TGTGCCAGCAGTTCCCCGACGGAGAACTATGGCTACACCTTC. Protein product: CASSSPTENYGYTF. The chain has TRBV28 and TRBJ1-2; no clear D gene. There are 14 residues in the CDR3. From germline, CDR1 is MDHEN and CDR2 SYDVKM. Trimming removed 4 bases at V and 2 bases at J, with 11 bases between.

The chain couples TRBV27 to TRBJ2-7; 12 bases line up with TRBD1. This CDR3 is 15 amino acids long. CDR1 and CDR2 from the germline V gene are MNHEY and SMNVEV (reference sequence). Germline trimming cut 4 bases from V and 6 bases from J; bases unmatched to any gene: 7. The DNA for the CDR3 is TGTGCCAGCAGTTCTACCGGGACAGGGGGCCCCGAGCAGTACTTC. As protein: CASSSTGTGGPEQYF.

The genes are TRBV9 and TRBJ2-7; D is perhaps TRBD2 (5 bases). The CDR3 length is 17 residues. Trimming took off 0 bases at V and 0 bases at J, with 16 bases between the two ends. In germline, CDR1 is SGDLS, CDR2 YYNGEE. The CDR3 loop reads CASSVEGGGLLSYEQYF. CDR3 nucleotide sequence: TGTGCCAGCAGCGTAGAGGGCGGTGGACTCCTCTCCTACGAGCAGTACTTC.

This clone appeared a single time. This chain joins TRBV5-6 and TRBJ1-1, with 7 positions matching TRBD1. The CDR3 runs 17 residues. Per the germline V gene, CDR1 is SGHDT and CDR2 is YYEEEE. Unmatched junction bases numbered 11, after V lost 2 bases and J lost 1 base. This chain's CDR3 is CASSFLARGVANTEAFF. In DNA, the CDR3 is TGTGCCAGCAGCTTCTTGGCCAGGGGGGTTGCGAACACTGAAGCTTTCTTT.

The chain couples TRBV9 to TRBJ1-1; D ambiguous. Trimming shortened V by 3 bases and J by 2 bases, and 8 bases separated the two germline ends. CDR3 length: 13 residues. Per germline, CDR1 SGDLS and CDR2 YYNGEE. CDR3 bases: TGTGCCAGCAGCGGGGCAACCAACACTGAAGCTTTCTTT. Translated, it gives CASSGATNTEAFF.

The V gene is TRBV5-4, the J gene TRBJ2-7, with D unresolved. This CDR3 has 15 residues. V was shortened by 0 bases and J by 3 bases, with 13 bases between the two germline ends. CDR1 is SGHNT and CDR2 is YYREEE in the germline V gene (reference sequence). CDR3 residues: CASSLGFGQNYEQYF. The DNA for the CDR3 is TGTGCCAGCAGCTTGGGCTTCGGGCAGAACTACGAGCAGTACTTC.

The J gene is TRBJ1-4, the V gene TRBV4-1; D is undetermined. The V and J ends lost 1 base and 8 bases respectively, with 14 bases between them. The CDR3 is made up of 15 amino acids. Looked up from germline, CDR1 is MGHRA and CDR2 is YSYEKL. CDR3 bases: TGCGCCAGCAGCCAAGTTATGGGTTTCGGCGAAAAACTGTTTTTT. This codes for CASSQVMGFGEKLFF.

This clone has only a few counts. The chain combines TRBV5-6 with TRBJ2-5, with D tentatively TRBD1 or TRBD2 (5 bases each). CDR3 length: 13 residues. V lost 4 bases to trimming and J lost 5 bases, with 12 bases between them. The V gene's germline CDR1 is SGHDT and CDR2 YYEEEE. The CDR3 bases are TGTGCCAGCAGCCGCTGGGGGTCGGAGACCCAGTACTTC. It is translated as CASSRWGSETQYF.

The chain has TRBV11-3 and TRBJ2-3; TRBD2 aligns across 8 bases. CDR3 length equals 15 residues. Germline CDR1 SGHNT, CDR2 YENEEA. After removal of 5 bases from V and 2 bases from J, the junction contained 6 bases not matched to a gene. The CDR3 protein is CASSPRGGTTDTQYF. Written as DNA, the CDR3 is TGTGCCAGCAGCCCACGGGGGGGCACCACAGATACGCAGTATTTT.

This clone was seen a few times. This CDR3 is CAISESNVEANQPQHF. The CDR3 region has the DNA TGTGCCATCAGTGAGAGCAACGTGGAAGCCAATCAGCCCCAGCATTTT. This chain connects TRBV10-3 to TRBJ1-5; D uncertain. The CDR3 covers 16 residues. Germline V gene lookup returns CDR1 ENHRY and CDR2 SYGVKD. Trimming stripped 2 bases from V and 3 bases from J, with 14 bases between.

This clone was found a few times. The chain combines TRBV19 with TRBJ1-2; 8 bases agree with TRBD1. The CDR3 contains 13 residues. Germline values: CDR1 LNHDA, CDR2 SQIVND (reference sequence). The ends lost 4 bases at V and 6 bases at J; junction bases unmatched: 4. CDR3 nucleotide sequence: TGTGCCAGTAGTAGCAGGGGGCTTGATGGCTACACCTTC. Translation gives CASSSRGLDGYTF.